The entry below describes one TCR beta chain. This clonotype was seen a few times. No antigen is known for it. Base-call qualities are not available, and no considerably larger clone is one nucleotide away. Every donor was a healthy Caucasian. The sample belongs to a study of identical twins (dated by TCRdb to 2016 to 2017). For the study in its entirety: The study deep-sequenced TCR alpha and beta repertoires from monozygotic twins, unrelated adults of various ages and cord blood to test whether fetal clonotypes persist. To rule out contamination, replicate twin experiments were performed at different times with different library preparation protocols.

Spanning cysteine to phenylalanine, the CDR3 consists of 16 amino acids. CDR3 DNA only is kept here, 48 bases in frame from base 1. The germline V gene (reference sequence) supplies CDR1 DFQATT and CDR2 SNEGSKA. Trimming leaves V shorter by 1 base and J shorter by 6 bases, with the junction holding 9 bases beyond the gene matches. General findings and caveats noted by the study authors: Compared with coincidental sharing between unrelated individuals, out-of-frame TCR alpha sequences shared between twins had an excess of sequences with low generation probability. Abundant cord blood beta clonotypes had fewer insertions, young adult naive repertoires showed a similar but weaker trend, and memory repertoires showed no such trend. Zero-insertion analyses could be partly confounded by invariant T cells such as MAIT and iNKT, although diverse VJ usage argued against such confounding for most clonotypes. In monozygotic twins, recombination models systematically underestimated out-of-frame TCR alpha sharing, but the models matched the sharing seen between unrelated individuals. Because the same donors could not be followed over many years, conclusions were based on cross-sectional statistical analysis. Excess twin sharing in beta out-of-frame sequences was weaker because fewer shared sequences lowered the signal-to-noise ratio.

The library came from 5' RACE. For sequencing, an Illumina HiSeq 2000 was employed. Template switching introduced a universal primer binding site; the final cDNA contained a unique molecular identifier, enabling accurate counting of TCR cDNA molecules. First-strand cDNA for TCR alpha and beta chains was synthesized from specific primers in the conserved constant-segment region. To control for contamination, every cDNA library was double barcoded, receiving both a SMART-Mk sample barcode and Illumina barcodes. TruSeq adapter sequences, together with Illumina sample barcodes, were added in two successive PCR steps. The Illumina HiSeq platform was used with custom primers to sequence TCR alpha and beta cDNA libraries. The study's own analysis went as follows. Raw reads were processed with MiGEC to extract unique molecular identifiers, and MiXCR was used to determine CDR3 positions. Recombination models were inferred per individual with the repgenHMM and IGoR tools using an EM algorithm. Shared clonotype analysis was performed with the tcR package in R, normalizing sharing by the product of cloneset sizes. Out-of-frame nonproductive sequences were analyzed to study raw recombination free of thymic and clonal selection effects. Clones were called with MiXCR by TCRdb after fastp trimmed the public reads at Q25, and only in-frame beta chains were retained. All rows with the same CDR3 protein become a single entry with the most common DNA and genes. The V and J calls shown here were made by TCRdb, not taken from the authors' results. The sample table shows 1.5 million or so distinct CDR3 sequences, and about 30% are seen once. Clones ranked in the top ten supply 0.25% to 0.3% of the sample.

The source material was cord blood. The receptor was derived from a newborn girl in good health. Rearrangement joined TRBV20-1 to TRBJ1-6; a stretch of 7 junction bases matches TRBD1. The DNA is as follows: TGCAGTGCTAGAGTTACAGGGGCTATGGGTAATTCACCCCTCCACTTT. Translation gives CSARVTGAMGNSPLHF.